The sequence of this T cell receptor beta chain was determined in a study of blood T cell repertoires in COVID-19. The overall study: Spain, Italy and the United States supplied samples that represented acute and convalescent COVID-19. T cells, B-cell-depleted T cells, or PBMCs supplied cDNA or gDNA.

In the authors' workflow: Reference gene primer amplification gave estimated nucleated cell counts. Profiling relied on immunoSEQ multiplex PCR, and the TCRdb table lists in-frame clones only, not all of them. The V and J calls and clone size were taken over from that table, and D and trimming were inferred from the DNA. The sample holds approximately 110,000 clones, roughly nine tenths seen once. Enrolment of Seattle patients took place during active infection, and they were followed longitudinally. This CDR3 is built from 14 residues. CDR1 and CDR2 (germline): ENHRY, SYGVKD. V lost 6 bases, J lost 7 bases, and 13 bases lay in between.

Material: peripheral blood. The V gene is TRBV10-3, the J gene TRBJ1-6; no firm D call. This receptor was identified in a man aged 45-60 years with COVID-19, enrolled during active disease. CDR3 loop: CAISLPGGNSPLHF. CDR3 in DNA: TGTGCCATCAGCCTCCCGGGAGGAAATTCACCCCTCCACTTT.